This T cell receptor (beta chain) is drawn from a study of blood T cell repertoires in COVID-19. Study information: Sample material is recorded as cDNA or gDNA derived from T cells, B-cell-depleted T cells, or PBMCs.

Trimming removed 7 bases at V and 11 bases at J, with 19 bases between. The CDR3 loop spans 13 amino acids. Method: immunoSEQ multiplex PCR; TCRdb's copy keeps in-frame clones and lacks some. The sample contains a few hundred thousand clones, just over 85% of which appear only once. Those who participated ranged in age from roughly 18 to 90 years and resided in 20 to 25 US areas. Each participant's cohort was designated according to participant-reported clinical history. Input material: PBMCs or T cells enriched from blood (not recorded which). The chain combines TRBV12-3 or TRBV12-4 with TRBJ2-3; perhaps TRBD1 as D (7 bases). The sequence was obtained from a woman between 40 and 50 years old with acute COVID-19. The CDR3 region is CASNPKTRGRQYF. DNA for the CDR3: TGTGCCAGCAACCCCAAGACTAGGGGGCGGCAGTATTTT.